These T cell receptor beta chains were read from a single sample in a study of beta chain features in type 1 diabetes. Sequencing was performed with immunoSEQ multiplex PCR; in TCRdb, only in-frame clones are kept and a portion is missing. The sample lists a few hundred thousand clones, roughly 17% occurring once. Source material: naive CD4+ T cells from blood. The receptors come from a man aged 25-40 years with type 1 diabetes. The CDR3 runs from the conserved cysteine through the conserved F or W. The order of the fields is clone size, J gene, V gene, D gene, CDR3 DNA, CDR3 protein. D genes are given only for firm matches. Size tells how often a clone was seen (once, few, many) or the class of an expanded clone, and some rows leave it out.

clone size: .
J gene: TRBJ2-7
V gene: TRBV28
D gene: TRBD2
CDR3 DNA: TGTGCCAGCAGTTTGGCGGCTAGCGGTGACTACGAGCAGTACTTC
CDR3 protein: CASSLAASGDYEQYF

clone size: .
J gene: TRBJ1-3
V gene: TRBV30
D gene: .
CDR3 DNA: TGTGCCTGGAGTACGAGGAACTCTGGAAACACCATATATTTT
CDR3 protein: CAWSTRNSGNTIYF

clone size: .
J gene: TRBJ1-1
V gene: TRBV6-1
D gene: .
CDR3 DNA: TGTGCCAGCCCGGGGGTCTACACTGAAGCTTTCTTT
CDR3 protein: CASPGVYTEAFF

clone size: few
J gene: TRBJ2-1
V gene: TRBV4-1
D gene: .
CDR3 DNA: TGCGCCAGCAGCCAAGATCCGGCGGGCTCTGAGTTCTTC
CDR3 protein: CASSQDPAGSEFF

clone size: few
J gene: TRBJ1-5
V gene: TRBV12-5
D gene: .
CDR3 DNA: TGTGCTAGTGGCCCGACGCAGCCCCAGCATTTT
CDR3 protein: CASGPTQPQHF

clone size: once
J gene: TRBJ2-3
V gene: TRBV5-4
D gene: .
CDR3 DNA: TGTGCCAGCAGCTTGGCCCCGGGGTCGGCAGATACGCAGTATTTT
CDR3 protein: CASSLAPGSADTQYF

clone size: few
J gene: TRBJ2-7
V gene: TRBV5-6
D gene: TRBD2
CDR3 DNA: TGTGCCAGCAGCTTGGCTGGACTAGCCTACGAGCAGTACTTC
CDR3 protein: CASSLAGLAYEQYF

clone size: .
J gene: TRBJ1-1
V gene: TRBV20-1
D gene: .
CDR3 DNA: TGCAGTGGACCGAGTGACACTGAAGCTTTCTTT
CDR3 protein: CSGPSDTEAFF

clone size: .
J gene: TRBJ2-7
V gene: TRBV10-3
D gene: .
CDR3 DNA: TGTGCCATCAGTGAGTCAACAGCCGGCTCCTACGAGCAGTACTTC
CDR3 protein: CAISESTAGSYEQYF

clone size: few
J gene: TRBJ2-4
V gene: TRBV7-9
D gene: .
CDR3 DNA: TGTGCCAGCAGACGCCCGGTAGCCAAAAACATTCAGTACTTC
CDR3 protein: CASRRPVAKNIQYF

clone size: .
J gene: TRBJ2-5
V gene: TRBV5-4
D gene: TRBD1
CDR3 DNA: TGTGCCAGCACCCCCGGGACAGAAGAGACCCAGTACTTC
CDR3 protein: CASTPGTEETQYF

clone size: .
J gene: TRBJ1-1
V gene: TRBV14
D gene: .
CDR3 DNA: TGTGCCAGCAGCCGAATGGACAGAATGAACACTGAAGCTTTCTTT
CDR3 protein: CASSRMDRMNTEAFF

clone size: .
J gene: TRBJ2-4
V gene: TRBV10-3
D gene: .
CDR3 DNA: TGTGCCATCAGTGATGGGGAGGACATTCAGTACTTC
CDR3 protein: CAISDGEDIQYF

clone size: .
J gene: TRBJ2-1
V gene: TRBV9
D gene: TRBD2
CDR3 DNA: TGTGCCAGCAGCGTAGCTACTAGCGGGAGAGTCGCCTACAATGAGCAGTTCTTC
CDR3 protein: CASSVATSGRVAYNEQFF

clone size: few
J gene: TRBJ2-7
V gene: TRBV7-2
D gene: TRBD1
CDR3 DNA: TGTGCCAGCAGCCTGGCGGGACAGGGCTACGAGCAGTACTTC
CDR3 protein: CASSLAGQGYEQYF

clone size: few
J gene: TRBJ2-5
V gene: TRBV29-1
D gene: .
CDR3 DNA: TGCAGCGTTTTTACCTCGTCCCAAGAGACCCAGTACTTC
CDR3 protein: CSVFTSSQETQYF

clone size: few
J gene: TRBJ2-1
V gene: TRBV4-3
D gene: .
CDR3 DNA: TGCGCCAGCAGCCAAGATCCGGGGATAACCTACAATGAGCAGTTCTTC
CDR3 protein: CASSQDPGITYNEQFF

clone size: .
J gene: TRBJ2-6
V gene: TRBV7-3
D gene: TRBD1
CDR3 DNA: TGTGCCAGCAGCTTAACGGGGACAGCCAGCTCTGGGGCCAACGTCCTGACTTTC
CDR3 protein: CASSLTGTASSGANVLTF

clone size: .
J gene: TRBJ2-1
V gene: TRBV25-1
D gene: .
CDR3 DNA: TGTGCCAGCAGTGGGTCTGGGTACAATGAGCAGTTCTTC
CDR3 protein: CASSGSGYNEQFF

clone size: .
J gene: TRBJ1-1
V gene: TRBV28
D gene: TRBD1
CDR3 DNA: TGTGCCAGCAATGGACAGGGGTGGGTGAACACTGAAGCTTTCTTT
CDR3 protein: CASNGQGWVNTEAFF

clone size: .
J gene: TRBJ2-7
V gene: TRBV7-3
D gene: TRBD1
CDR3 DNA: TGTGCCAGCAGCTTAGGGACAGGGTTAGCCTACGAGCAGTACTTC
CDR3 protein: CASSLGTGLAYEQYF

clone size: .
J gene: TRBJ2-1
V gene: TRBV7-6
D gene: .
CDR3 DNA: TGTGCCAGCAGCTCCGGGACACTCAATGGTAATGAGCAGTTCTTC
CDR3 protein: CASSSGTLNGNEQFF

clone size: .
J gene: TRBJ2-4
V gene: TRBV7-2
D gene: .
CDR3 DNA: TGTGCCAGCAGCCGGGGACTAGCCAAAAACATTCAGTACTTC
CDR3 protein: CASSRGLAKNIQYF

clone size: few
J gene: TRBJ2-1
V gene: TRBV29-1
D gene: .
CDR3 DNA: TGCAGCGTTGGGGGGTTCAATGAGCAGTTCTTC
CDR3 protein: CSVGGFNEQFF

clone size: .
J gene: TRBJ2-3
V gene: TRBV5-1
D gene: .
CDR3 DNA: TGCGCCAGCTACTTTAGCGACCCGTGGGGAGATACGCAGTATTTT
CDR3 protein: CASYFSDPWGDTQYF

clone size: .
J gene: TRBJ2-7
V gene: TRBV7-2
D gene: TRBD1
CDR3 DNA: TGTGCCAGCAGCTTACGACAGGGGGAATCCTACGAGCAGTACTTC
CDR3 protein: CASSLRQGESYEQYF

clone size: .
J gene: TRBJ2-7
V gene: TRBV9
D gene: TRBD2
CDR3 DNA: TGTGCCAGCAGCGTAGCTTCTTCGGGAGGGCGCGAGCAGTACTTC
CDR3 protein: CASSVASSGGREQYF

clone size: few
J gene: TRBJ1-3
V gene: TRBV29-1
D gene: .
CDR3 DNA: TGCAGCGTTGTTGTGTTGAAGGGAAACACCATATATTTT
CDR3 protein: CSVVVLKGNTIYF

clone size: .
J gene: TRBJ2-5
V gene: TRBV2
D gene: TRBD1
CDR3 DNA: TGTGCCAGCCTCACGGGACAGGGACAGACCCAGTACTTC
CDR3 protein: CASLTGQGQTQYF

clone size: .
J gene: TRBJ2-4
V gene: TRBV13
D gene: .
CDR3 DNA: TGTGCCAGCAGCTTAGGGGTAACAGTAAACATTCAGTACTTC
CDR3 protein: CASSLGVTVNIQYF

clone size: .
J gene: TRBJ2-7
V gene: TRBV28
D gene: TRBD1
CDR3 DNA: TGTGCCAGCAGTTGGAGACAGGGACACTACGAGCAGTACTTC
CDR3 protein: CASSWRQGHYEQYF

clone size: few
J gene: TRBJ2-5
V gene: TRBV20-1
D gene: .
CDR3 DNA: TGCAGTGCTAACAGGGAAGAGACCCAGTACTTC
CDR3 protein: CSANREETQYF

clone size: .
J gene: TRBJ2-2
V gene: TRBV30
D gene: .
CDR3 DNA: TGTGCCTGGAAACCGCTGAACACCGGGGAGCTGTTTTTT
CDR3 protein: CAWKPLNTGELFF

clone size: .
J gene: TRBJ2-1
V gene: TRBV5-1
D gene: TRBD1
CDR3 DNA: TGCGCCAGCAGCTTGTGGGACAGGGATTATAATGAGCAGTTCTTC
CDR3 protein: CASSLWDRDYNEQFF

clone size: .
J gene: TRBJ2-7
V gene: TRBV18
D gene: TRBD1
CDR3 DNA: TGTGCCAGCTCACTTACAGGGGTCGACGAGCAGTACTTC
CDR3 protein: CASSLTGVDEQYF

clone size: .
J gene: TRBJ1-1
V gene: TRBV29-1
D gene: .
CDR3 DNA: TGCAGCGTTGTGAGGCGACTGAACACTGAAGCTTTCTTT
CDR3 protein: CSVVRRLNTEAFF

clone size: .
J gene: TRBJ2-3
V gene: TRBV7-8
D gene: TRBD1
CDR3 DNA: TGTGCCAGCAGCCCCGGGACAGGCACAGATACGCAGTATTTT
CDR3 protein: CASSPGTGTDTQYF

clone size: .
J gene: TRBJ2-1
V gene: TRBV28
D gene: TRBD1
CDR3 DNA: TGTGCCAGCAGCTCCGGGACAGACTCCTACAATGAGCAGTTCTTC
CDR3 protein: CASSSGTDSYNEQFF

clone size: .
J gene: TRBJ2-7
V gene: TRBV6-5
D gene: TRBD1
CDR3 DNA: TGTGCCAGCAGCCGCCTAGGGGGCCAGGACGAGCAGTACTTC
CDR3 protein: CASSRLGGQDEQYF

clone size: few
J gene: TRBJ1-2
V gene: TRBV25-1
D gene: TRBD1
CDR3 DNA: TGTGCCAGCAGTGCTGGACAGGGTTATGGCTACACCTTC
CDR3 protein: CASSAGQGYGYTF

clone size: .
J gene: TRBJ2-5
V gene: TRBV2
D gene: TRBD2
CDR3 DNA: TGTGCCAGCAAGAACGGGAGGGCCGGAGAGACCCAGTACTTC
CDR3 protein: CASKNGRAGETQYF